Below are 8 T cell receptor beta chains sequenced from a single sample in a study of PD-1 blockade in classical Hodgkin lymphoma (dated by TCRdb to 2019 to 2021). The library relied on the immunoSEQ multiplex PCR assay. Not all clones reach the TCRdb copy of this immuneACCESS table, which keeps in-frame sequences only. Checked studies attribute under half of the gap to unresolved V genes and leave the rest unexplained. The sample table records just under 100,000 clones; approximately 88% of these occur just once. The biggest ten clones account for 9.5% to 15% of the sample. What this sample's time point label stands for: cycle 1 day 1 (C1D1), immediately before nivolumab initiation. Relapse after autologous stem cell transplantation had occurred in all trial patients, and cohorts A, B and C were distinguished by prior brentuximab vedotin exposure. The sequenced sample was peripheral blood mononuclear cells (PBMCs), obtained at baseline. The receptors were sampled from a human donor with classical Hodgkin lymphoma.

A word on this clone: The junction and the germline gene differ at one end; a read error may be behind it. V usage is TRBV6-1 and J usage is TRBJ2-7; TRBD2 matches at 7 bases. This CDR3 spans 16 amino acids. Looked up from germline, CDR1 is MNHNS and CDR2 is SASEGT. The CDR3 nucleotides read TGTGCCAGCAATGAAGGTAGCGGGCTAAACTCCTACGAGCAGTACTTC. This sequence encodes CASNEGSGLNSYEQYF.

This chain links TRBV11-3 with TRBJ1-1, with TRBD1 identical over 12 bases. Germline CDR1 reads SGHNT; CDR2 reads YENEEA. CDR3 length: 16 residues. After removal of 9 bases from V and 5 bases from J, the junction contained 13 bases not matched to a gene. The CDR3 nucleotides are TGTGCCAGGTTGCCCCGGGACAGGGGGCGAGGTACTGAAGCTTTCTTT. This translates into CARLPRDRGRGTEAFF.

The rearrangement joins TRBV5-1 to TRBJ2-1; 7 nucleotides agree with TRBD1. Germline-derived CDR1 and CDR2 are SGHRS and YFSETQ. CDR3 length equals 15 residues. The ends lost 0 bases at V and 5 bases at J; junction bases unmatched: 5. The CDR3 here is CASSLGPGQHNEQFF. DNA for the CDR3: TGCGCCAGCAGCTTGGGACCGGGACAGCACAATGAGCAGTTCTTC.

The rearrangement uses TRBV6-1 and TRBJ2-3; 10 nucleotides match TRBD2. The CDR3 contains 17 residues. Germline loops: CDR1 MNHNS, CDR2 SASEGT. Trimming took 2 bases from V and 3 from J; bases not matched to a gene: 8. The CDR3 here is CASSELILSGRTDTQYF. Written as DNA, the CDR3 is TGTGCCAGCAGTGAACTAATACTTAGCGGGAGGACAGATACGCAGTATTTT.

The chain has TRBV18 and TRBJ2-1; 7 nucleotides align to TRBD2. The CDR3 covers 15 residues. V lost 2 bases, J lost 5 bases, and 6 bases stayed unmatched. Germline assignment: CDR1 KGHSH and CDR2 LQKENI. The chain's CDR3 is CASSPRLASDNEQFF. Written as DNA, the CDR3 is TGTGCCAGCTCACCAAGACTAGCCTCTGACAATGAGCAGTTCTTC.

Written as DNA, the CDR3 is TGTGCCAGCAGTCCTGGGTCTGGGGCCAACGTCCTGACTTTC. Translation: CASSPGSGANVLTF. V gene TRBV19 combines with J gene TRBJ2-6; D is uncertain. Germline V gene sequence: CDR1 LNHDA, CDR2 SQIVND (reference sequence). The length of the CDR3 is 14 residues. Trimming shortened V by 9 bases and J by 1 base, and 10 bases separated the two germline ends.

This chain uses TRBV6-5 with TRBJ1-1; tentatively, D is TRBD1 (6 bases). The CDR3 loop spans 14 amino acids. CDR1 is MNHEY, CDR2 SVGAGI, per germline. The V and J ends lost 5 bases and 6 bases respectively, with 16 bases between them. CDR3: CASSATGKLAEAFF. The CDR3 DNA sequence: TGTGCCAGCAGTGCGACAGGAAAGCTCGCTGAAGCTTTCTTT.

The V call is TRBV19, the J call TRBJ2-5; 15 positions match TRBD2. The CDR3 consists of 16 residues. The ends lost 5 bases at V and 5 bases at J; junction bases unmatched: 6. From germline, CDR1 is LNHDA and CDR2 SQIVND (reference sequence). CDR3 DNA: TGTGCCAGTAGTCCAGGACTAGCGGGAGGGTTGGAGACCCAGTACTTC. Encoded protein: CASSPGLAGGLETQYF. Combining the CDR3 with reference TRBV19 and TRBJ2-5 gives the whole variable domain DGGITQSPKYLFRKEGQNVTLSCEQNLNHDAMYWYRQDPGQGLRLIYYSQIVNDFQKGDIAEGYSVSREKKESFPLTVTSAQKNPTAFYLCASSPGLAGGLETQYFGPGTRLLVL.